Presented here are 16 T cell receptor beta chains from one specimen sequenced in a study of blood T cell repertoires in COVID-19. The protocol was immunoSEQ multiplex PCR, while the TCRdb copy is restricted to in-frame clones and leaves out a portion. The data contain hundreds of thousands of clones, 85% to 90% of them singletons. The specimen was peripheral blood. The source is a woman aged 50 to 65 with COVID-19, enrolled during active disease.

This clone was observed a few times. V gene TRBV19 combines with J gene TRBJ1-5; no clear D gene. The CDR3 is made up of 14 amino acids. Germline-derived CDR1 and CDR2 are LNHDA and SQIVND (reference sequence). The V and J ends lost 3 bases and 7 bases respectively, with 13 bases between them. The CDR3 nucleotides read TGTGCCAGTAGTATTCCGGAACCGCGGCAGCCCCAGCATTTT. Translated: CASSIPEPRQPQHF.

V and J are TRBV20-1 and TRBJ2-3, with 8 bases matching TRBD2. J was trimmed by 7 bases and V by 3 bases; bases with no gene match: 6. From germline, CDR1 is DFQATT and CDR2 SNEGSKA (reference sequence). The CDR3 is 13 residues long. Written as DNA, the CDR3 is TGCAGTGCTAGTGGGGTAGCGGGAAATACGCAGTATTTT. This encodes CSASGVAGNTQYF.

This clone was counted a single time. This chain uses TRBV9 with TRBJ1-5; maybe TRBD1 (6 bases). The CDR3 is made up of 13 amino acids. Trimming removed 7 bases at V and 3 bases at J, with 11 bases between. Germline V gene data show CDR1 as SGDLS and CDR2 as YYNGEE. The CDR3 region is CASGDTSNQPQHF. The CDR3 DNA reads TGTGCCAGCGGGGACACTTCCAATCAGCCCCAGCATTTT. Filled out from reference TRBV9 and TRBJ1-5, the complete variable domain reads DSGVTQTPKHLITATGQRVTLRCSPRSGDLSVYWYQQSLDQGLQFLIQYYNGEERAKGNILERFSAQQFPDLHSELNLSSLELGDSALYFCASGDTSNQPQHFGDGTRLSIL.

J is TRBJ2-4 and V is TRBV27; tentative D call: TRBD2 (6 bases). Between the trimmed V and J ends, which lost 2 bases and 6 bases, there was a span of 11 bases. This CDR3 comprises 14 residues. Germline V gene lookup returns CDR1 MNHEY and CDR2 SMNVEV (reference sequence). CDR3 nucleotide sequence: TGTGCCAGCAGTTTAGGGGGGAAGGGAAACATTCAGTACTTC. This sequence encodes CASSLGGKGNIQYF.

V is TRBV10-2 and J is TRBJ2-7; D may be TRBD1 (5 bases). Germline V gives CDR1 WSHSY, CDR2 SAAADI. Trimming removed 4 bases from V and 5 bases from J, with 12 bases in between. The CDR3 covers 13 residues. The CDR3 DNA reads TGCGCCAGCAGTGGGCAGGGCGGCAACGAGCAGTACTTC. Residues: CASSGQGGNEQYF.

The genes are TRBV5-6 and TRBJ2-7; TRBD2 agrees at 10 bases. V trimming: 5 bases; J trimming: 7 bases; junction bases outside the gene matches: 18. The CDR3 has 17 amino acids. The germline CDR1 and CDR2 sequences are SGHDT and YYEEEE. The CDR3 sequence: CASRWGSGRSPWWEQYF. The CDR3 DNA reads TGTGCCAGCAGGTGGGGTAGCGGGAGGTCACCATGGTGGGAGCAGTACTTC.

V and J are TRBV27 and TRBJ1-3; no firm D call. V shed 8 bases and J shed 0 bases, with 11 bases lying between them. Germline-derived CDR1 and CDR2 are MNHEY and SMNVEV (reference sequence). The CDR3 has 14 amino acids. The CDR3 sequence is CASSEVSSGNTIYF. The CDR3 coding sequence is TGTGCCAGCTCCGAGGTATCCTCTGGAAACACCATATATTTT.

The V and J genes are TRBV6-5 and TRBJ2-7; D remains ambiguous. This CDR3 has 13 amino acids. Germline values: CDR1 MNHEY, CDR2 SVGAGI. V gave up 5 bases and J gave up 4 bases, with 12 bases separating them. CDR3 sequence reads: CASSLKEIYEQYF. DNA of the CDR3: TGTGCCAGCAGTCTAAAGGAGATTTACGAGCAGTACTTC.

The V call is TRBV29-1, the J call TRBJ2-7, with 11 bases lining up with TRBD2. Losses at the gene ends were 4 bases for V and 1 base for J; bases not matched to a gene: 9. Per the germline V gene, CDR1 is SQVTM and CDR2 is ANQGSEA. The CDR3 covers 16 residues. The CDR3, as DNA: TGCAGCGTTGCATCGAGAACTAGCGGGAGATCCTACGAGCAGTACTTC. Protein sequence: CSVASRTSGRSYEQYF.

The rearrangement joins TRBV27 to TRBJ2-1; 14 bases line up with TRBD2. The CDR3 spans 17 residues. V lost 5 bases and J lost 8; bases outside the gene matches: 11. The V gene's germline CDR1 is MNHEY and CDR2 SMNVEV (reference sequence). CDR3 nucleotides: TGTGCCAGCAGTCCGATACCCGGGACTAGCGGGAGTGATGAGCAGTTCTTC. It specifies CASSPIPGTSGSDEQFF.

This clone has only one observation. This sequence joins TRBV29-1 and TRBJ2-1; TRBD2 matches 9 bases. Losses at the gene ends were 1 base for V and 6 bases for J; bases not matched to a gene: 1. This CDR3 contains 13 residues. Germline CDR1 and CDR2: SQVTM and ANQGSEA. CDR3 sequence: CSVEVLAGNEQFF. CDR3 sequence (DNA): TGCAGCGTTGAAGTACTAGCGGGCAATGAGCAGTTCTTC.

The chain joins TRBV10-3 to TRBJ1-4; TRBD1 might be the D (6 bases). The CDR3 totals 16 residues. Germline CDR1 ENHRY, CDR2 SYGVKD. The germline V and J ends were trimmed by 5 bases and 3 bases, with 16 bases remaining between them. This CDR3 reads CAISRSGQSANEKLFF. For the CDR3, the DNA is TGTGCCATCAGTAGATCAGGACAGTCGGCTAATGAAAAACTGTTTTTT.

The chain employs TRBV6-5 and TRBJ2-7; 8 bases map to TRBD1. Unmatched junction bases numbered 3, after V lost 6 bases and J lost 5 bases. CDR1 is MNHEY, CDR2 SVGAGI, per germline. CDR3 length: 12 amino acids. In nucleotides, the CDR3 is TGTGCCAGCAGCCCACAGGGGGACGAGCAGTACTTC. Protein sequence: CASSPQGDEQYF.

V gene TRBV19 combines with J gene TRBJ2-2; D unclear. The CDR3 is 12 amino acids. The germline CDR1 and CDR2 sequences are LNHDA and SQIVND (reference sequence). Trimming removed 5 bases from V and 6 bases from J, with 7 bases in between. DNA for the CDR3: TGTGCCAGTAGTGCGGTGGCCGGGGAGCTGTTTTTT. As protein: CASSAVAGELFF.

The chain employs TRBV4-3 and TRBJ2-3; 8 bases match TRBD1. CDR1 is LGHNA, CDR2 YSLEER, per germline. With 8 bases clipped from V and 0 bases from J, the junction kept 7 bases outside the gene matches. This CDR3 is 15 amino acids long. CDR3 in DNA: TGCGCCAGCTCACTCGGACAGGGTAGCACAGATACGCAGTATTTT. It yields the protein CASSLGQGSTDTQYF.

DNA for the CDR3: TGTGCCAGTATTCGGGGACAGGCGTACCAAGAGACCCAGTACTTC. It yields the protein CASIRGQAYQETQYF. The genes are TRBV6-5 and TRBJ2-5; 8 bases fit TRBD1. After removal of 9 bases from V and 0 bases from J, the junction contained 9 bases not matched to a gene. Germline V gives CDR1 MNHEY, CDR2 SVGAGI. This CDR3 spans 15 amino acids.